This record covers a single TCR beta chain. The antigen is unknown. The CDR3 totals 12 residues. The V end lost 7 bases, the J end lost 3 bases, and 10 bases lay between the germline ends. The germline V gene has CDR1 MNHNY and CDR2 SVGAGI (reference sequence). The sample is drawn from a study of cytomegalovirus exposure and HLA in healthy donors. The study, taken as a whole, reports: Information on immune exposure was restricted to one variable (CMV serostatus). Diagnosis of cytomegalovirus status made by the classifier reportedly showed high specificity and sensitivity. It was assumed in the presence/absence analyses that sequencing depth was roughly uniform across donors.

The PCR had 60 Vbeta and 13 Jbeta primers. The method was immunoSEQ multiplex PCR; TCRdb's version includes in-frame clones alone and lacks a portion of them. This table holds 140,000 or so clones, roughly 80% found once. The TCR sequence derives from a female donor in good health and CMV-seronegative. Sequenced sample: PBMCs. The genes are TRBV6-6 and TRBJ2-7, with D possibly being TRBD2 (5 bases). The CDR3: CASTRGNYEQYF. CDR3 nucleotide sequence: TGTGCCAGCACCCGGGGTAACTACGAGCAGTACTTC.